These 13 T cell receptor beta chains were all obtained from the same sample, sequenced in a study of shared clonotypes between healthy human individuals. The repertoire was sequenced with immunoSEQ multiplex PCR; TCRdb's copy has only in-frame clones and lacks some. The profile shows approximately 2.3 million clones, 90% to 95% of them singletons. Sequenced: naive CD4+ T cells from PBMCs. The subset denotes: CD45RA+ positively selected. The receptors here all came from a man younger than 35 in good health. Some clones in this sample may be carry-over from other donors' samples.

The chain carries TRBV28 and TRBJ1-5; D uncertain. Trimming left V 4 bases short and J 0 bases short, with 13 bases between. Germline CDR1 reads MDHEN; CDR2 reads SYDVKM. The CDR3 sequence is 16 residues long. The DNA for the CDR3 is TGTGCCAGCAGTTGGGCAGGCGTCTATAGCAATCAGCCCCAGCATTTT. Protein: CASSWAGVYSNQPQHF.

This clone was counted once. CDR3 nucleotides: TGCGCCAGCAGCCCCAACCCAACTGCCAACAGGGGTCGGTCCTACGAGCAGTACTTC. Protein sequence: CASSPNPTANRGRSYEQYF. The chain carries TRBV5-1 and TRBJ2-7, with 7 bases fitting TRBD1. V trimming: 4 bases; J trimming: 1 base; junction bases outside the gene matches: 20. The CDR3 is made up of 19 amino acids. Germline CDR1 SGHRS, CDR2 YFSETQ. Supplemented by reference TRBV5-1 and TRBJ2-7, the full variable domain reads KAGVTQTPRYLIKTRGQQVTLSCSPISGHRSVSWYQQTPGQGLQFLFEYFSETQRNKGNFPGRFSGRQFSNSRSEMNVSTLELGDSALYLCASSPNPTANRGRSYEQYFGPGTRLTVT.

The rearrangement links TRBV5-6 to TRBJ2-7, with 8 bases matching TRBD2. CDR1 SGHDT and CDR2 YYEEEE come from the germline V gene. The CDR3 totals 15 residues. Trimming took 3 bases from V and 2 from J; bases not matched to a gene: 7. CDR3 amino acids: CASSWPRGGPYEQYF. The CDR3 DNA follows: TGTGCCAGCAGCTGGCCTCGGGGGGGTCCCTACGAGCAGTACTTC.

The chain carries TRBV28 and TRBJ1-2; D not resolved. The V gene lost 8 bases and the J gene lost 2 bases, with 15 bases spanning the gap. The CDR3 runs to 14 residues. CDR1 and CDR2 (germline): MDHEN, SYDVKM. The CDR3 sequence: CASWAADSNYGYTF. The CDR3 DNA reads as TGTGCCAGCTGGGCCGCAGATTCGAACTATGGCTACACCTTC.

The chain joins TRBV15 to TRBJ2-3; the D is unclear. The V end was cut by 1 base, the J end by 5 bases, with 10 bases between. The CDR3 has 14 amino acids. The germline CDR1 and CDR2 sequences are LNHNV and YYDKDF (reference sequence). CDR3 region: CATSRGGRGDTQYF. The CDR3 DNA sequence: TGTGCCACCAGCAGAGGGGGTCGAGGAGATACGCAGTATTTT. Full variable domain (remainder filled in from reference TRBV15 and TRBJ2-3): DAMVIQNPRYQVTQFGKPVTLSCSQTLNHNVMYWYQQKSSQAPKLLFHYYDKDFNNEADTPDNFQSRRPNTSFCFLDIRSPGLGDTAMYLCATSRGGRGDTQYFGPGTRLTVL.

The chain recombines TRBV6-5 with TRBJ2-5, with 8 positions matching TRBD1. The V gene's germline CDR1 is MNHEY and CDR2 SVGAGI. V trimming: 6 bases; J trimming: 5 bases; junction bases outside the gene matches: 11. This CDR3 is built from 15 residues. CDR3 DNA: TGTGCCAGCAGATCCCACCAGGGGGCAGGGGAGACCCAGTACTTC. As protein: CASRSHQGAGETQYF.

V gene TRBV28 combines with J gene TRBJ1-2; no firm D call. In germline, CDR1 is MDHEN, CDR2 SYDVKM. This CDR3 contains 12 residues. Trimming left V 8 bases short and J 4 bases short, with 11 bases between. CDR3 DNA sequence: TGTGCCAGCCGACCCGGGCTCTATGGCTACACCTTC. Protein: CASRPGLYGYTF.

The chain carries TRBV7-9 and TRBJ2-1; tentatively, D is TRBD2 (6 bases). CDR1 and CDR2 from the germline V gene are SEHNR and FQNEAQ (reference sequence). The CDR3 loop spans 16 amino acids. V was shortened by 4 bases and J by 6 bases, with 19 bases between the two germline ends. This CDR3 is CASSSRWDFTSNEQFF. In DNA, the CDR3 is TGTGCCAGCAGCTCAAGGTGGGACTTCACCTCCAATGAGCAGTTCTTC.

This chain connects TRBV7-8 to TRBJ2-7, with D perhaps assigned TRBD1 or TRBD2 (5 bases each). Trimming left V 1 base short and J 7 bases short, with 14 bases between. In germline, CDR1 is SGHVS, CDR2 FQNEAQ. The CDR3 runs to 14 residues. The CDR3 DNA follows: TGTGCCAGCAGCTTAGATAGGATTTGGGGGGAGCAGTACTTC. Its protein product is CASSLDRIWGEQYF.

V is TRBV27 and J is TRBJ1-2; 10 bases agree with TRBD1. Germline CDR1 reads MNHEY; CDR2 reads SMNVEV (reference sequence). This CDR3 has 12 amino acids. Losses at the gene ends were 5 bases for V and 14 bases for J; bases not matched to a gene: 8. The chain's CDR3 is CASSPRTGGLTF. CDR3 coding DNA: TGTGCCAGCAGTCCGAGGACAGGGGGGTTAACCTTC.

CDR3 amino acids: CASGFSAAYNEQFF. In nucleotides, the CDR3 is TGTGCTAGTGGTTTCTCCGCGGCCTACAATGAGCAGTTCTTC. The V and J genes are TRBV12-5 and TRBJ2-1; D unclear. Germline CDR1 is LGHNT and CDR2 is FRNRAP. The CDR3 consists of 14 residues. Trimming pared 3 bases from V and 2 bases from J, leaving 8 bases between.

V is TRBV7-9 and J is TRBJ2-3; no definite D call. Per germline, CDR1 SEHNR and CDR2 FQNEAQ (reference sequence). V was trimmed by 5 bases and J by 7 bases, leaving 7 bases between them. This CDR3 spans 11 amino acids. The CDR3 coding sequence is TGTGCCAGCAGCGCAAGGAATACGCAGTATTTT. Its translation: CASSARNTQYF.

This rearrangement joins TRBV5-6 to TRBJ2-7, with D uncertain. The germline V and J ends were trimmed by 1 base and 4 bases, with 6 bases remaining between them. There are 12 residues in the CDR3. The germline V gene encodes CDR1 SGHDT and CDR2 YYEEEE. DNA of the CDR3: TGTGCCAGCAGCTTGAGTATGTACGAGCAGTACTTC. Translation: CASSLSMYEQYF.